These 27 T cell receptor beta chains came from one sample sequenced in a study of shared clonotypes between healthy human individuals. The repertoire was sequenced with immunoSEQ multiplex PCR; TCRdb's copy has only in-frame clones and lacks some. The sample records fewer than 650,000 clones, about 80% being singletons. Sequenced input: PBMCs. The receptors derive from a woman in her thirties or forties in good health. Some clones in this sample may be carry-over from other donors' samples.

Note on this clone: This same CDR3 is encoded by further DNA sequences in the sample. DNA of the CDR3: TGTGCCAGCAGCTTAGCGACTAGCGGGAGTAGAAATGAGCAGTTCTTC. This encodes CASSLATSGSRNEQFF. The chain has TRBV7-6 and TRBJ2-1; 12 nucleotides align to TRBD2. The CDR3 covers 16 residues. Germline CDR1 reads SGHVS; CDR2 reads FNYEAQ. Trimming removed 0 bases from V and 7 bases from J; junction bases left unmatched: 4.

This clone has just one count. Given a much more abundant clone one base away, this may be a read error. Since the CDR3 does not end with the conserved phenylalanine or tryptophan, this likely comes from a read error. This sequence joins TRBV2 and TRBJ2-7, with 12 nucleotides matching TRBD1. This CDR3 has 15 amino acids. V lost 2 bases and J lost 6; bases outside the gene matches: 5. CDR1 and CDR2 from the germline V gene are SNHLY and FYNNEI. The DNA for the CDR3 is TGTGCCAGCAGTGAATGGGACAGGGGGCTAGTCGAGCAGTACCTC. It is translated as CASSEWDRGLVEQYL.

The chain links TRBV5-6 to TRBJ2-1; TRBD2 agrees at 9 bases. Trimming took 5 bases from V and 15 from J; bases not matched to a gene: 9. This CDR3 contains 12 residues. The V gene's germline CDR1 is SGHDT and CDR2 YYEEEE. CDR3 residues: CASSLGSGSRFF. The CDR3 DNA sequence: TGTGCCAGCAGTTTAGGTAGCGGGAGTCGGTTCTTC.

As DNA, the CDR3 is TGCGCCAGCAGTAAAGACCGAACGAATCAGCCCCAGCATTTT. It codes for CASSKDRTNQPQHF. This chain joins TRBV10-2 and TRBJ1-5; D ambiguous. The V end was cut by 5 bases, the J end by 4 bases, with 12 bases between. The germline V gene has CDR1 WSHSY and CDR2 SAAADI. CDR3 size: 14 residues.

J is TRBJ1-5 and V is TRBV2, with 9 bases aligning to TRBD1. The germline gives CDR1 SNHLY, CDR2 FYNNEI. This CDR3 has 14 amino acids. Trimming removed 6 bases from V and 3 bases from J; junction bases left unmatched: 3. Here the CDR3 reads CASSGTGFNQPQHF. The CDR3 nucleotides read TGTGCCAGCAGCGGGACAGGGTTCAATCAGCCCCAGCATTTT.

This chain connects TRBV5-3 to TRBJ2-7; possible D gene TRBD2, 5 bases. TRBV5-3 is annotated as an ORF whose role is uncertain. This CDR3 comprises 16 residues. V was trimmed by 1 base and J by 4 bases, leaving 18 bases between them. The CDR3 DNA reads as TGTGCCAGAAGCTTGTACGGCGTAGGAGGAGCATACGAGCAGTACTTC. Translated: CARSLYGVGGAYEQYF.

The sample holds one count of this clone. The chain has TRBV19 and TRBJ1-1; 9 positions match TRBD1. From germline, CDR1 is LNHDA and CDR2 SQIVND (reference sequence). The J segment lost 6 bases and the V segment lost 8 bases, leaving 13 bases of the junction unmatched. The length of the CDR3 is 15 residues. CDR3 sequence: CASHPGQGRGSEAFF. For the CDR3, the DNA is TGTGCCAGTCACCCGGGACAGGGAAGGGGCTCTGAAGCTTTCTTT.

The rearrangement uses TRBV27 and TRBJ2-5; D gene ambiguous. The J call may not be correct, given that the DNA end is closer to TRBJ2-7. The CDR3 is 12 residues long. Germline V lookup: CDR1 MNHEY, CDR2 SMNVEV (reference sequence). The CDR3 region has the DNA TGTGCCAGCAGTGGCAGGAACTACGAGCAGTACTTC. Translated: CASSGRNYEQYF.

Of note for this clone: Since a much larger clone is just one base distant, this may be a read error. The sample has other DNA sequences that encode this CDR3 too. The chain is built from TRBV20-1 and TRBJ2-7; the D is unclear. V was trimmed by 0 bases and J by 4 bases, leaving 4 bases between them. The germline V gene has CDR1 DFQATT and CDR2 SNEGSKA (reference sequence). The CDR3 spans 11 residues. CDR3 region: CSARDQYEQYF. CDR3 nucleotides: TGCAGTGCTAGAGACCAGTACGAGCAGTACTTC.

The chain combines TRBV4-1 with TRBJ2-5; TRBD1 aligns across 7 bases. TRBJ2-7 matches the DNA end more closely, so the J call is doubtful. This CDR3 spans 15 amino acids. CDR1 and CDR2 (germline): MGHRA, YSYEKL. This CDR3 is CASSQSPGGAYEQYF. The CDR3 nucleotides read TGCGCCAGCAGCCAGTCACCAGGGGGAGCCTACGAGCAGTACTTC.

The CDR3 nucleotides are TGTGCCAGCTCACCACCGTACCAAGGTGGGGACACCGGGGAGCTGTTTTTT. Protein product: CASSPPYQGGDTGELFF. V and J are TRBV18 and TRBJ2-2; D gene unclear. Germline CDR1 reads KGHSH; CDR2 reads LQKENI. Trimming removed 0 bases from V and 3 bases from J, with 14 bases in between. This CDR3 comprises 17 residues.

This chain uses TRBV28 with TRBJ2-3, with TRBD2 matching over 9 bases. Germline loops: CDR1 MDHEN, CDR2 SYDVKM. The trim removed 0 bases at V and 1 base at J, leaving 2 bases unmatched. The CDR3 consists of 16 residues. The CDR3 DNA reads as TGTGCCAGCAGTTTATGGCGCGGGGGGGGCACAGATACGCAGTATTTT. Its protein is CASSLWRGGGTDTQYF.

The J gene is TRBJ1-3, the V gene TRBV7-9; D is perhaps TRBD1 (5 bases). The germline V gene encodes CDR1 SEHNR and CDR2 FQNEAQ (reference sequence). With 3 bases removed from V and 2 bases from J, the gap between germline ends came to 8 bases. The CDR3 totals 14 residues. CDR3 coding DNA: TGTGCCAGCAGCTTTGGAGGGGCTGGAAACACCATATATTTT. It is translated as CASSFGGAGNTIYF.

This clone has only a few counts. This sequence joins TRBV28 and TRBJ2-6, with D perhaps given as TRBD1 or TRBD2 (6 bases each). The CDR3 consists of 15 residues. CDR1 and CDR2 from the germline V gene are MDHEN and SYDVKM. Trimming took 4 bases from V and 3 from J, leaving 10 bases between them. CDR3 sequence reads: CASSSGADGANVLTF. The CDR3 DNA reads TGTGCCAGCAGTTCGGGGGCAGATGGGGCCAACGTCCTGACTTTC.

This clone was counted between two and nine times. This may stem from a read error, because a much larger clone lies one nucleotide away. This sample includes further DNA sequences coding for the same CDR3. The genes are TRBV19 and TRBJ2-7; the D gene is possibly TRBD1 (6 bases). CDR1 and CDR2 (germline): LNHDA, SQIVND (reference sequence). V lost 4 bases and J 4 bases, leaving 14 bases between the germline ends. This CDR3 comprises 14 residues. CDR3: CASSTPGQKYEQYF. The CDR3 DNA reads TGTGCCAGTAGTACCCCTGGACAGAAATACGAGCAGTACTTC.

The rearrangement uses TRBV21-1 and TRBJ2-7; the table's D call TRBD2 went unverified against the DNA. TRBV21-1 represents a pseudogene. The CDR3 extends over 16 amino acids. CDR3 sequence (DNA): TGTGCCAGCAGCAAAGCCAGCAATCCGGGCTCCTACGAGCAGTACTTC. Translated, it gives CASSKASNPGSYEQYF.

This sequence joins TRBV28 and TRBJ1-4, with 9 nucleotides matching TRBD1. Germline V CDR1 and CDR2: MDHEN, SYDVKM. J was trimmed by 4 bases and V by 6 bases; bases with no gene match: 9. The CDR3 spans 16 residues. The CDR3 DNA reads TGTGCCAGCAGACCGGGGCCGGACAGGGGTAATGAAAAACTGTTTTTT. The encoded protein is CASRPGPDRGNEKLFF.

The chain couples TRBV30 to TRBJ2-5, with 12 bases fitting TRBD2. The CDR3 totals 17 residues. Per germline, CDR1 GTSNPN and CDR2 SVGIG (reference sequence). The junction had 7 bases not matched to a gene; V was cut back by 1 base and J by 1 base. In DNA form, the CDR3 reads TGTGCCTGGAGTGGACTAGCGGGAGAGAGGGGCCAAGAGACCCAGTACTTC. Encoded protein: CAWSGLAGERGQETQYF.

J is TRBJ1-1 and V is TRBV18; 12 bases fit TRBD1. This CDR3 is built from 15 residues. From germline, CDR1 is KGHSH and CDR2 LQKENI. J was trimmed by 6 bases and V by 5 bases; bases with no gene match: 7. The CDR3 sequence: CASSAGQGAQAEAFF. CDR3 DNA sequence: TGTGCCAGCTCAGCGGGACAGGGGGCGCAGGCTGAAGCTTTCTTT.

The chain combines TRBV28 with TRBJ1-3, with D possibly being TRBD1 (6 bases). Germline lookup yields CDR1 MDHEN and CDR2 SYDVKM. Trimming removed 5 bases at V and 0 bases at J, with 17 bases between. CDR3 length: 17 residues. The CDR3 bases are TGTGCCAGCAGTCCCTCAGGGGTAAAATTCTCTGGAAACACCATATATTTT. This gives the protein CASSPSGVKFSGNTIYF.

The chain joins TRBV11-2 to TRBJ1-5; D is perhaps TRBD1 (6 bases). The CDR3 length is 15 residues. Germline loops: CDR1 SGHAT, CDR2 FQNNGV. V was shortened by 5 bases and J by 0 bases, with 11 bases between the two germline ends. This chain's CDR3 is CASSASTGSNQPQHF. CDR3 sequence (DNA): TGTGCCAGCAGCGCCTCGACAGGTAGCAATCAGCCCCAGCATTTT. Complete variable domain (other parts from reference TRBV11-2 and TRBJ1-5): EAGVAQSPRYKIIEKRQSVAFWCNPISGHATLYWYQQILGQGPKLLIQFQNNGVVDDSQLPKDRFSAERLKGVDSTLKIQPAKLEDSAVYLCASSASTGSNQPQHFGDGTRLSIL.

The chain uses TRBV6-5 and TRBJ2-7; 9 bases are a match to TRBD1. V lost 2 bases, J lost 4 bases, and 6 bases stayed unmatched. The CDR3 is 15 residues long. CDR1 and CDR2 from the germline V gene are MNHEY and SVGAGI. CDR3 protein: CASSYRHRGLYEQYF. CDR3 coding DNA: TGTGCCAGCAGTTACAGACACAGGGGGCTGTACGAGCAGTACTTC.

The CDR3 bases are TGTGCCAGCAGCTCCGTCCTAAAGCGGAGCACAGATACGCAGTATTTT. Translation gives CASSSVLKRSTDTQYF. This rearrangement joins TRBV13 to TRBJ2-3; weak D call: TRBD2 (5 bases). Between the trimmed V and J ends, which lost 4 bases and 0 bases, there was a span of 14 bases. This CDR3 has 16 residues. Germline-derived CDR1 and CDR2 are PRHDT and FYEKMQ (reference sequence). The entire variable domain, with the rest obtained from reference TRBV13 and TRBJ2-3, is as follows: AAGVIQSPRHLIKEKRETATLKCYPIPRHDTVYWYQQGPGQDPQFLISFYEKMQSDKGSIPDRFSAQQFSDYHSELNMSSLELGDSALYFCASSSVLKRSTDTQYFGPGTRLTVL.

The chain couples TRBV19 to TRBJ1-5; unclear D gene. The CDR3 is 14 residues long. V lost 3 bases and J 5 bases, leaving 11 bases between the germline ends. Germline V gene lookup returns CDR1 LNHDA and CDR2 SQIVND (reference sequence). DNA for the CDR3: TGTGCCAGTAGTATTTTGGGGTTCGATCAGCCCCAGCATTTT. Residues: CASSILGFDQPQHF.

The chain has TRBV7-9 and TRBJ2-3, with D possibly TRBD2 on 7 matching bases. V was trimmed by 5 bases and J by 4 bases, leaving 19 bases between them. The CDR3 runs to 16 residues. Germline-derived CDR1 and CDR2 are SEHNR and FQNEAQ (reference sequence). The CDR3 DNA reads TGTGCCAGCAGCGGGGCCGGGGGGCGAACGGCAGATACGCAGTATTTT. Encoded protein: CASSGAGGRTADTQYF.

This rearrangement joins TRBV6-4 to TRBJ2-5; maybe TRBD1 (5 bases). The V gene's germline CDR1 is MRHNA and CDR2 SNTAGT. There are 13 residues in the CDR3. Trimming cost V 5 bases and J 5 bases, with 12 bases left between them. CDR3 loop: CASSIRVGETQYF. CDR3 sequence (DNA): TGTGCCAGCAGTATCAGGGTGGGGGAGACCCAGTACTTC.

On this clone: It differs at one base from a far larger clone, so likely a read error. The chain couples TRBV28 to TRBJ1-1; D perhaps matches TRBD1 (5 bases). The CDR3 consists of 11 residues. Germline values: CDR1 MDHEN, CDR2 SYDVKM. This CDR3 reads CTTELNIEAFF. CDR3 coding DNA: TGTACGACAGAATTGAACATTGAAGCTTTCTTT.